These 23 T cell receptor beta chains share one sample of origin, sequenced in a study of T cells after yellow fever vaccination. TCRdb reanalysed the 5' RACE reads using MiXCR and keeps one entry per CDR3 protein. This repertoire shows about 170,000 distinct CDR3 sequences, 8% to 13% found once; its top ten account for approximately 34%. The material sequenced was CD8+ T cells sorted from PBMCs, taken 15 days after the yellow fever booster vaccination. The receptors come from a man between 18 and 35 years old who received the YFV17D yellow fever vaccine.

This clonotype came up a few times. The chain is built from TRBV19 and TRBJ1-1; D not resolved. The V gene lost 4 bases and the J gene lost 3 bases, with 12 bases spanning the gap. The germline CDR1 and CDR2 sequences are LNHDA and SQIVND (reference sequence). The CDR3 totals 14 residues. The CDR3, as DNA: TGTGCCAGTAGTAAATATTTGGGTGACACTGAAGCTTTCTTT. It is translated as CASSKYLGDTEAFF.

This clonotype was counted many times. CDR3 loop: CASSLGSPAGANVLTF. In DNA form, the CDR3 reads TGTGCCAGCAGTTTAGGGTCCCCGGCTGGGGCCAACGTCCTGACTTTC. This sequence joins TRBV28 and TRBJ2-6; D gene ambiguous. CDR3 length: 16 residues. Germline CDR1 is MDHEN and CDR2 is SYDVKM. The V gene lost 2 bases and the J gene lost 2 bases, with 10 bases spanning the gap.

The chain employs TRBV7-2 and TRBJ1-1; TRBD1 matches at 11 bases. Germline loops: CDR1 SGHTA, CDR2 FQGNSA. This CDR3 is 15 amino acids long. The trim removed 2 bases at V and 8 bases at J, leaving 7 bases unmatched. The CDR3 sequence: CASSLTAGTGGEAFF. CDR3 nucleotides: TGTGCCAGCAGCTTAACCGCAGGGACAGGGGGGGAAGCTTTCTTT.

This clonotype was picked up a small number of times. V gene TRBV4-3 combines with J gene TRBJ2-2, with D uncertain. V was clipped by 1 base and J by 3 bases, with 9 bases between them. CDR1 is LGHNA, CDR2 YSLEER, per germline. The CDR3 sequence is 15 residues long. The CDR3 loop is CASSQGQLDTGELFF. The CDR3 coding sequence is TGCGCCAGCAGCCAAGGTCAGTTGGACACCGGGGAGCTGTTTTTT.

A few counts support this clonotype. The V gene is TRBV6-5, the J gene TRBJ1-1; no clear D gene. Germline lookup yields CDR1 MNHEY and CDR2 SVGAGI. Trimming removed 0 bases from V and 2 bases from J, with 7 bases in between. The CDR3 is 14 amino acids. This CDR3 reads CASSYSGRNTEAFF. CDR3 sequence (DNA): TGTGCCAGCAGTTACTCCGGCCGTAACACTGAAGCTTTCTTT.

This clonotype came up a few times. V usage is TRBV10-2 and J usage is TRBJ2-5; perhaps TRBD2 as D (6 bases). CDR1 is WSHSY and CDR2 is SAAADI in the germline V gene. CDR3 length: 14 residues. V gave up 3 bases and J gave up 5 bases, with 13 bases separating them. The CDR3 DNA sequence: TGCGCCAGCAGTGACTATCCCGGGAGCGAGACCCAGTACTTC. Residues: CASSDYPGSETQYF.

This chain connects TRBV7-2 to TRBJ1-2; D not resolved. V was cut by 3 bases and J by 8 bases, with 13 bases left in between. Germline CDR1 is SGHTA and CDR2 is FQGNSA. This CDR3 is built from 13 residues. As DNA, the CDR3 is TGTGCCAGCAGCTTTGGGATGGCGGGGGGCTACACCTTC. Translating gives CASSFGMAGGYTF.

This chain joins TRBV7-3 and TRBJ2-5; D perhaps matches TRBD1 (5 bases). Germline loops: CDR1 SGHTA, CDR2 FQGTGA. Trimming pared 5 bases from V and 6 bases from J, leaving 16 bases between. The CDR3 extends over 14 amino acids. CDR3 in DNA: TGTGCCAGCAGCCAATCGACAGAGAGGCAGACCCAGTACTTC. Amino acids: CASSQSTERQTQYF. Together with reference TRBV7-3 and TRBJ2-5, the CDR3 gives the full variable domain: GAGVSQTPSNKVTEKGKYVELRCDPISGHTALYWYRQSLGQGPEFLIYFQGTGAADDSGLPNDRFFAVRPEGSVSTLKIQRTERGDSAVYLCASSQSTERQTQYFGPGTRLLVL.

There are many counts of this clonotype. The V gene is TRBV6-5, the J gene TRBJ2-7, with unresolved D. Trimming cost V 5 bases and J 5 bases, with 10 bases left between them. The CDR3 loop spans 12 amino acids. Germline CDR1 and CDR2: MNHEY and SVGAGI. This CDR3 is CASSPGANEQYF. Written as DNA, the CDR3 is TGTGCCAGCAGTCCCGGCGCCAACGAGCAGTACTTC.

The sample holds a few counts of this clonotype. The rearrangement uses TRBV27 and TRBJ2-7, with D perhaps matching TRBD1 or TRBD2 (5 bases each). This CDR3 comprises 13 residues. Trimming removed 5 bases from V and 2 bases from J, with 10 bases in between. The germline gives CDR1 MNHEY, CDR2 SMNVEV (reference sequence). CDR3 amino acids: CASSPGDPYEQYF. The CDR3 DNA is TGTGCCAGCAGTCCCGGGGACCCCTACGAGCAGTACTTC.

This clonotype turned up a few times. J is TRBJ1-1 and V is TRBV6-5, with D tentatively TRBD1 (5 bases). This CDR3 is 14 amino acids long. The germline V gene has CDR1 MNHEY and CDR2 SVGAGI. With 6 bases removed from V and 4 bases from J, the gap between germline ends came to 15 bases. As DNA, the CDR3 is TGTGCCAGCAGCCGTGGGGGGGAGACCACTGAAGCTTTCTTT. Translating gives CASSRGGETTEAFF.

This clonotype has only a few counts. The DNA for the CDR3 is TGTGCCAGCAGGAATCGCGGGGGACCAGATACGCAGTATTTT. Translated, it gives CASRNRGGPDTQYF. The chain recombines TRBV2 with TRBJ2-3, with 7 bases fitting TRBD2. J gave up 4 bases and V 6 bases, and 7 bases lay outside the gene matches. The germline gives CDR1 SNHLY, CDR2 FYNNEI. The length of the CDR3 is 14 residues. Drawing the rest from reference TRBV2 and TRBJ2-3, the complete variable domain is EPEVTQTPSHQVTQMGQEVILRCVPISNHLYFYWYRQILGQKVEFLVSFYNNEISEKSEIFDDQFSVERPDGSNFTLKIRSTKLEDSAMYFCASRNRGGPDTQYFGPGTRLTVL.

Only one count was recorded for this clonotype. V gene TRBV4-1 combines with J gene TRBJ1-2; D is unresolved. The CDR3 contains 13 residues. Trimming stripped 2 bases from V and 6 bases from J, with 10 bases between. Germline V gives CDR1 MGHRA, CDR2 YSYEKL. The CDR3 nucleotides read TGCGCCAGCAGCCAAAACACCTGGGATGGCTACACCTTC. It encodes CASSQNTWDGYTF.

The V gene is TRBV4-3, the J gene TRBJ1-2; D uncertain. Per germline, CDR1 LGHNA and CDR2 YSLEER. The ends were cut back, 0 bases at V and 3 bases at J, with 8 bases in the middle. The CDR3 extends over 14 amino acids. The DNA for the CDR3 is TGCGCCAGCAGCCAAGATGGGCAGCACTATGGCTACACCTTC. Translated: CASSQDGQHYGYTF.

The sample holds many counts of this clonotype. V is TRBV7-3 and J is TRBJ2-2; D possibly corresponds to TRBD2 (6 bases). Germline CDR1 SGHTA, CDR2 FQGTGA. V shed 5 bases and J shed 6 bases, with 10 bases lying between them. The CDR3 sequence is 13 residues long. CDR3: CASSRLVSGELFF. The CDR3 bases are TGTGCCAGCAGCAGACTAGTCTCCGGGGAGCTGTTTTTT. The variable domain in full, with the rest retrieved from reference TRBV7-3 and TRBJ2-2, is GAGVSQTPSNKVTEKGKYVELRCDPISGHTALYWYRQSLGQGPEFLIYFQGTGAADDSGLPNDRFFAVRPEGSVSTLKIQRTERGDSAVYLCASSRLVSGELFFGEGSRLTVL.

The chain combines TRBV7-3 with TRBJ2-3; no clear D gene. From germline, CDR1 is SGHTA and CDR2 FQGTGA. There are 14 residues in the CDR3. V was trimmed by 2 bases and J by 4 bases, leaving 10 bases between them. In DNA form, the CDR3 reads TGTGCCAGCAGCTTAGTGTCGAGCGCAGATACGCAGTATTTT. The encoded protein is CASSLVSSADTQYF.

This clonotype was observed a handful of times. This chain connects TRBV27 to TRBJ2-5; 13 positions agree with TRBD2. Germline CDR1 MNHEY, CDR2 SMNVEV (reference sequence). The V and J ends lost 1 base and 4 bases, in that order; junction bases with no gene match: 6. The CDR3 is 17 residues long. The CDR3 DNA sequence: TGTGCCAGCAGTTTATATGAGCGGACTAGCGGGGGAGAGACCCAGTACTTC. Translated: CASSLYERTSGGETQYF.

V is TRBV18 and J is TRBJ2-7; a possible D gene is TRBD1 (6 bases). With 3 bases removed from V and 2 bases from J, the gap between germline ends came to 14 bases. Germline CDR1 reads KGHSH; CDR2 reads LQKENI. The CDR3 has 15 residues. The DNA for the CDR3 is TGTGCCAGCTCACCGCCTAGGGGACAAGCCTACGAGCAGTACTTC. Its translation: CASSPPRGQAYEQYF.

This clonotype has just a few counts. This rearrangement joins TRBV7-2 to TRBJ2-3; 8 bases match TRBD2. The CDR3 covers 17 residues. Germline CDR1 SGHTA, CDR2 FQGNSA. Losses at the gene ends were 0 bases for V and 2 bases for J; bases not matched to a gene: 7. CDR3 protein: CASSLALGGGYTDTQYF. The CDR3 DNA is TGTGCCAGCAGCTTAGCGCTCGGCGGGGGGTACACAGATACGCAGTATTTT.

Only a few counts were recorded for this clonotype. The CDR3 nucleotides read TGTGCCAGCAGAGACAGGGGGACCGGGGAGCTGTTTTTT. Translating it yields CASRDRGTGELFF. The V call is TRBV12-3 or TRBV12-4, the J call TRBJ2-2; 9 nucleotides line up with TRBD1. The CDR3 loop spans 13 amino acids. J lost 5 bases, V lost 6 bases, and 1 base had no gene match.

This clonotype was found a few times. The chain uses TRBV7-9 and TRBJ2-3; 8 nucleotides line up with TRBD2. There are 15 residues in the CDR3. Trimming cost V 0 bases and J 4 bases; bases outside gene matches: 3. CDR1 is SEHNR, CDR2 FQNEAQ, per germline (reference sequence). CDR3 in amino acids: CASSLALGGADTQYF. The CDR3 DNA reads TGTGCCAGCAGCTTAGCGCTCGGGGGGGCAGATACGCAGTATTTT.

The chain carries TRBV4-2 and TRBJ1-1; a possible D gene is TRBD1 (6 bases). Germline values: CDR1 LGHNA, CDR2 YNFKEQ. The germline V and J ends were trimmed by 4 bases and 1 base, with 10 bases remaining between them. This CDR3 spans 14 amino acids. In DNA, the CDR3 is TGTGCCAGCAGCCCCGAACAGGGGAACACTGAAGCTTTCTTT. Amino acid sequence: CASSPEQGNTEAFF.

This clonotype appeared a few times. This chain connects TRBV4-2 to TRBJ2-1; D remains ambiguous. This CDR3 contains 13 residues. V shed 1 base and J shed 5 bases, with 6 bases lying between them. CDR1 is LGHNA, CDR2 YNFKEQ, per germline. This chain's CDR3 is CASSQGGDNEQFF. DNA for the CDR3: TGTGCCAGCAGCCAAGGAGGAGACAATGAGCAGTTCTTC.